A single sample gave rise to the 8 T cell receptor beta chains below, sequenced in a study of blood T cell repertoires in COVID-19 (dated by TCRdb to about 2020). The library came from the immunoSEQ multiplex PCR assay. Not all clones reach the TCRdb copy of this immuneACCESS table, which keeps in-frame sequences only. Checked studies attribute under half of the gap to unresolved V genes and leave the rest unexplained. The sample data list around 300,000 clones, and roughly nine tenths of these were observed just once. Together, the top ten hold about 2.2% of the sample. The specimen was PBMCs or T cells enriched from blood (not recorded which). These receptors all come from a woman aged 18 to 35 who had recovered from COVID-19.

V gene TRBV7-9 combines with J gene TRBJ1-5; the D gene is possibly TRBD1 (5 bases). The CDR3 extends over 14 amino acids. Germline V CDR1 and CDR2: SEHNR, FQNEAQ (reference sequence). Trimming left V 4 bases short and J 2 bases short, with 9 bases between. CDR3 nucleotides: TGTGCCAGCAGCTGGGGCCGGGGCAATCAGCCCCAGCATTTT. Its protein product is CASSWGRGNQPQHF.

This chain uses TRBV10-3 with TRBJ1-5; weak D call: TRBD1 (5 bases). The CDR3 is made up of 15 amino acids. V was shortened by 8 bases and J by 1 base, with 15 bases between the two germline ends. The V gene's germline CDR1 is ENHRY and CDR2 SYGVKD. The CDR3 DNA follows: TGTGCCATCCCCCCGGAGGGGCAAAGCAATCAGCCCCAGCATTTT. Protein sequence: CAIPPEGQSNQPQHF.

CDR3 protein: CASRKGGLAGGRNEQFF. CDR3 bases: TGTGCCAGCAGAAAAGGAGGACTAGCGGGGGGGCGGAATGAGCAGTTCTTC. The chain is built from TRBV7-2 and TRBJ2-1, with 15 positions matching TRBD2. The J segment lost 7 bases and the V segment lost 6 bases, leaving 10 bases of the junction unmatched. CDR1 and CDR2 (germline): SGHTA, FQGNSA. The CDR3 contains 17 residues.

The V and J genes are TRBV14 and TRBJ2-3; 10 bases fit TRBD2. Germline lookup yields CDR1 SGHDN and CDR2 FVKESK. This CDR3 has 16 amino acids. With 4 bases clipped from V and 2 bases from J, the junction kept 6 bases outside the gene matches. The CDR3 nucleotides are TGTGCCAGCAGCCGGCGCCTAGCGGGGGTCACAGATACGCAGTATTTT. Protein product: CASSRRLAGVTDTQYF.

This sequence joins TRBV4-1 and TRBJ1-4, with D unresolved. The V end lost 4 bases, the J end lost 8 bases, and 17 bases lay between the germline ends. The CDR3 runs 15 residues. Per germline, CDR1 MGHRA and CDR2 YSYEKL. CDR3 bases: TGCGCCAGCAGCCCCTTCGAGGGAGTCAACGAAAAACTGTTTTTT. Protein product: CASSPFEGVNEKLFF.

J is TRBJ1-5 and V is TRBV7-6; D ambiguous. The CDR3 has 13 residues. CDR1 is SGHVS, CDR2 FNYEAQ, per germline. Deletions cut 1 base from V and 4 bases from J, with 5 bases between. The CDR3 DNA follows: TGTGCCAGCAGCTTAGAACGGAATCAGCCCCAGCATTTT. It is translated as CASSLERNQPQHF.

V usage is TRBV28 and J usage is TRBJ1-1; 12 bases are shared with TRBD1. The V and J ends lost 5 bases and 6 bases, in that order; junction bases with no gene match: 10. The CDR3 covers 16 residues. CDR1 is MDHEN, CDR2 SYDVKM, per germline. In DNA, the CDR3 is TGTGCCAGCAGTACCGGGACAGGGGGCGCTTACTCTGAAGCTTTCTTT. Translation: CASSTGTGGAYSEAFF.

The chain uses TRBV30 and TRBJ1-1, with D possibly matching TRBD1 (5 bases). Germline V gene sequence: CDR1 GTSNPN, CDR2 SVGIG (reference sequence). With 2 bases removed from V and 8 bases from J, the gap between germline ends came to 9 bases. The CDR3 totals 11 residues. Written as DNA, the CDR3 is TGTGCCTGGAGTCTAAGGGGAGAAGCTTTCTTT. It is translated as CAWSLRGEAFF.